Sequencing of this TCR beta chain was carried out in a study of cytomegalovirus exposure and HLA in healthy donors. The overall study: A later analysis reported the 120 or so validation repertoires used the same platform as the roughly 700 first-cohort repertoires.

Sequencing was performed with immunoSEQ multiplex PCR; in TCRdb, only in-frame clones are kept and a portion is missing. The data hold 250,000 to 350,000 clones, with about nine tenths observed a single time. Donors were drawn from the approximately 130-subject validation cohort, separate from the roughly 670-subject first cohort. Study-wide points: In the 95 to 150 validation repertoires, a later analysis found that first-cohort TCR clusters tended to co-occur. Cytomegalovirus-associated status was assigned to about 180 TCR beta chains.

This clone was recorded once. Its antigen is not known. Germline V CDR1 and CDR2: MDHEN, SYDVKM. The CDR3 is 15 residues long. V shed 4 bases and J shed 2 bases, with 15 bases lying between them. The rearrangement links TRBV28 to TRBJ2-7, with D maybe TRBD1 (6 bases). The clonotype originates from a woman aged 18-29 years in good health and CMV-seronegative. What was sequenced was PBMCs. The DNA for the CDR3 is TGTGCCAGCAGTTCCGGACAGCGCGTGACCTACGAGCAGTACTTC. As protein: CASSSGQRVTYEQYF.